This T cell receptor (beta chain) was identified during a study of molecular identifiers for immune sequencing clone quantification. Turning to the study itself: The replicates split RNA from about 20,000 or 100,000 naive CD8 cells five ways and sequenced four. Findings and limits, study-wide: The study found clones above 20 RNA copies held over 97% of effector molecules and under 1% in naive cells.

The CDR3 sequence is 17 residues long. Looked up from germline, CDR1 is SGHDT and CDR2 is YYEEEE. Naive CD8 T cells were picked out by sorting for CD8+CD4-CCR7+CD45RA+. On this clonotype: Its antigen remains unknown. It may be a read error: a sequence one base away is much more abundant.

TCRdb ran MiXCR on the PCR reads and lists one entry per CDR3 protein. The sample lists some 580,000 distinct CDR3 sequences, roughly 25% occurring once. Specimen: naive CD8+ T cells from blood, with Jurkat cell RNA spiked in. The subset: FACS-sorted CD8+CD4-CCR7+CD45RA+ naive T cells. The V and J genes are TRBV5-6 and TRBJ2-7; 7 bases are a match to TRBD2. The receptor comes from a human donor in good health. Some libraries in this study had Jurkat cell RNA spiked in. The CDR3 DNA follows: TGTACCAGCAGCCGCTCGATCGGCGGGGGATCCAGCGACGAGCAGTACTTC. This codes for CTSSRSIGGGSSDEQYF.